The entry below gives a single T cell receptor (beta chain) sequence along with its context. Clones were read by immunoSEQ multiplex PCR, and TCRdb kept only the in-frame ones, dropping some. Of tens of thousands of clones listed, around 90% are singletons. These data come from a study of T cell changes during pregnancy in multiple sclerosis. This CDR3 contains 16 residues. Germline values: CDR1 SGHDT, CDR2 YYEEEE. Trimming took off 5 bases at V and 3 bases at J, with 20 bases between the two ends. This receptor was obtained from a female donor with multiple sclerosis, enrolled in a pregnancy study. Sequenced here: peripheral blood, sampled in the second trimester of pregnancy. The rearrangement uses TRBV5-6 and TRBJ2-5; a possible D gene is TRBD2 (5 bases). CDR3 DNA sequence: TGTGCCAGCAGACCGAGGGCCCTAGGTGTGGAAGAGACCCAGTACTTC. Its protein product is CASRPRALGVEETQYF.